This TCR beta chain originates from a study of cytomegalovirus exposure and HLA in healthy donors. Study-wide findings and caveats: V segments that were indistinguishable, TRBV6-2 and TRBV6-3 among them, were omitted from analysis. CMV serostatus was the only recorded immune exposure for donors. Investigators reported 150 to 200 TCR beta chains as tied to cytomegalovirus. The authors later found most CMV-associated TCR beta chains appeared HLA-restricted.

On this clone itself: What it recognizes is unknown.

From germline, CDR1 is SGHNT and CDR2 YYREEE (reference sequence). This CDR3 comprises 17 residues. V trimming: 0 bases; J trimming: 6 bases; junction bases outside the gene matches: 11. This PCR relied on a set of 60 Vbeta primers and 13 Jbeta primers. The data were produced by immunoSEQ multiplex PCR, yet TCRdb's version contains in-frame clones alone and is incomplete. The sample contains 200,000 to 250,000 clones, 70% to 90% of which appear only once. The chain couples TRBV5-4 to TRBJ2-3; 9 bases align to TRBD2. The sequenced material came from PBMCs. The receptor's source is a human donor in good health. This CDR3 is CASSLVGGRALVDTQYF. CDR3 bases: TGTGCCAGCAGCTTGGTAGGCGGGAGGGCCCTCGTGGATACGCAGTATTTT.